This T cell receptor beta chain was captured by sequencing in a study of human T cells and chemical hapten exposure. TCRdb re-derived calls from the RACE reads in MiXCR, one entry per CDR3 protein. The sample consists of about 190,000 distinct CDR3 sequences, about 25% of them appearing once. Stated time point: patch test 3, about 24 weeks after DPC sensitization. Documented treatment: therapeutic diphenylcyclopropenone sensitization with weekly scalp DPC. Germline CDR1 is KGHSH and CDR2 is LQKENI. V shed 2 bases and J shed 6 bases, with 24 bases lying between them. CDR3 length equals 18 residues. This clonotype was observed a handful of times.

V gene TRBV18 combines with J gene TRBJ2-3; D ambiguous. This TCR derives from a middle-aged woman with alopecia areata. Some clones in this sample may be carry-over from other donors' samples. The sequenced sample was whole blood, obtained in connection with sensitization to the hapten diphenylcyclopropenone (DPC). CDR3 sequence: CASSPSSETGFEVDTQYF. Written as DNA, the CDR3 is TGTGCCAGCTCACCAAGTTCCGAGACTGGCTTCGAAGTCGATACGCAGTATTTT.